This T cell receptor beta chain was identified during a study of Ad26.COV2.S vaccination and SARS-CoV-2 variants. This sample's treatment: over 15 received Ad26.COV2.S at low or high dose, single or two shots; five or six received placebo; per-sample allocation not given. Day 63 after the first injection of vaccine or placebo was the sampling time. Germline V gene sequence: CDR1 SGHTA, CDR2 FQGTGA. The V and J ends lost 5 bases and 7 bases respectively, with 14 bases between them. The CDR3 loop spans 14 amino acids. Some clones are missing from TCRdb's copy, which holds only in-frame ones; the method was immunoSEQ multiplex PCR. The sample yields 450,000 to 550,000 clones, nearly 90% seen once.

The clonotype was recovered from a person aged 18-65 years who received the Ad26.COV2.S COVID-19 vaccine or a placebo. The V and J genes are TRBV7-3 and TRBJ2-2; the D is unclear. Sequencing was performed on peripheral blood, taken in a trial of Ad26.COV2.S vaccine versus placebo. The CDR3 spells CASSTLTLDGELFF. The CDR3 DNA reads as TGTGCCAGCAGCACCCTAACGTTGGACGGGGAGCTGTTTTTT.